This entry concerns a single T cell receptor beta chain. These data belong to a study of early T cells in non-severe SARS-CoV-2 infection. The overall study: The authors sequenced bulk RNA from unsorted whole blood, leaving chains unpaired.

CDR3 length equals 14 residues. The junction had 6 bases not matched to a gene; V was cut back by 6 bases and J by 2 bases. TCRdb passed the 5' RACE reads through MiXCR, listing each CDR3 protein once. The table includes about 120,000 distinct CDR3 sequences, 10% to 15% detected once. The V gene is TRBV12-3 or TRBV12-4, the J gene TRBJ2-7; TRBD1 aligns across 8 bases. The sequencing here drew on whole blood, taken at baseline. This sequence was found in an adult who was a healthcare worker with PCR-confirmed SARS-CoV-2 infection or an uninfected control (not recorded which). Written as DNA, the CDR3 is TGTGCCAGCAGCCGACAGGGGACCGCCTACGAGCAGTACTTC. Translating gives CASSRQGTAYEQYF.